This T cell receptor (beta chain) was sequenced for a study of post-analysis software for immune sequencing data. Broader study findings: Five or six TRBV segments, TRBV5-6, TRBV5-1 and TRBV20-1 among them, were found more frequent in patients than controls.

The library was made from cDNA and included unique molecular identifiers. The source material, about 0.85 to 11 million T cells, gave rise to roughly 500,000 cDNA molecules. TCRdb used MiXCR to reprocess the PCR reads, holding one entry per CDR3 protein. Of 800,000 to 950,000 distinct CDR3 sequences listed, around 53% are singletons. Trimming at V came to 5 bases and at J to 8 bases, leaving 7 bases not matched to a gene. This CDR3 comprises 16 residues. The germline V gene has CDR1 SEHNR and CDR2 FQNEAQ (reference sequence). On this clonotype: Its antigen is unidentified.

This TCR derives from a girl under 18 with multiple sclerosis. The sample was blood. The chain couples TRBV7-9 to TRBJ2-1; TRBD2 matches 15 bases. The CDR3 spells CASSRGLAGGAYEQFF. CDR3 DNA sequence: TGTGCCAGCAGCCGGGGACTAGCGGGAGGTGCCTATGAGCAGTTCTTC. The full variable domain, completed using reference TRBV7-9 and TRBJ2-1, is DTGVSQNPRHKITKRGQNVTFRCDPISEHNRLYWYRQTLGQGPEFLTYFQNEAQLEKSRLLSDRFSAERPKGSFSTLEIQRTEQGDSAMYLCASSRGLAGGAYEQFFGPGTRLTVL.